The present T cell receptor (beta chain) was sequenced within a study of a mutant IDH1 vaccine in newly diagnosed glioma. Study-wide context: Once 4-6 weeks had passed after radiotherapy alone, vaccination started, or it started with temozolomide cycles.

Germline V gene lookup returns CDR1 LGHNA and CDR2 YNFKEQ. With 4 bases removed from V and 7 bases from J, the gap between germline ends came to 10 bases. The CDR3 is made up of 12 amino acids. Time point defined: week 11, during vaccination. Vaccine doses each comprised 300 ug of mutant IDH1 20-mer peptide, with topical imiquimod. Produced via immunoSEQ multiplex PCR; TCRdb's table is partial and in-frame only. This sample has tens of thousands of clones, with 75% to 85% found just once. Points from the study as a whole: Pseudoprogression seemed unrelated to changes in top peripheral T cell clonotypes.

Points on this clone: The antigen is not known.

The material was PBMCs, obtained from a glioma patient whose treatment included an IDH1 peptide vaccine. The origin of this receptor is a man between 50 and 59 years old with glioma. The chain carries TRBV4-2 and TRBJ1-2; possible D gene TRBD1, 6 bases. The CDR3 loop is CASSRRTVGYTF. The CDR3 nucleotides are TGTGCCAGCAGCCGCCGGACAGTTGGCTACACCTTC.